The T cell receptor (beta chain) described here comes from a study of cytomegalovirus exposure and HLA in healthy donors (dated by TCRdb to the late 2010s). Notes on the research overall: According to an earlier analysis of a few hundred of the donors, some 170 million T cells yielded 117 million unique TCR beta sequences and about 300 Gb of sequence data. About 300 gigabases of sequencing data and 70 million to 85 million unique TCR sequences were included in an early release covering 550 to 650 HLA-typed donors. An earlier analysis of around 640 of the donors used high-throughput TCR beta sequencing to judge whether each TCR beta V gene segment behaved as functional or pseudogenic. A few DR-DQ haplotypes were treated as single units for association and clustering because of strong linkage in the cohort. Of the roughly 400 genotyped donors, 81% fell in the genetic ancestry cluster associated with self-reported Caucasian donors. The aim of the study was to test whether cataloging public T cell receptors could identify signatures of past pathogen exposure. The T cell repertoires of 666 subjects were profiled by immunosequencing and related to cytomegalovirus serostatus. Donor age, sex, ethnicity and CMV serostatus were compiled together with the repertoire data. HLA typing covered class I and class II loci at four-digit resolution. All discovery cohort repertoires had been generated on a single sequencing platform. Genome-wide SNP genotypes for about 60% of the 666 donors were used in a later genetic analysis, which treated that subset as a discovery cohort. The number of donors typed differed by locus, with roughly 620-630 for A, B, C, DRB1 and DQB1, more than 500 for DQA1, over 600 for DPA1, and 472 for DPB1. The later analysis used no new phenotypic data to find candidate immune exposures, relying instead on TCR beta sequences and their occurrence across donors. To study patterns of TCR occurrence, a later analysis re-analyzed previously published TCR beta repertoires from 600 to 750 donors and added high-resolution HLA genotyping. Among roughly 400 genotyped donors of the cohort, an average of approximately 240,000 unique TCR beta nucleotide sequences was sequenced per donor, of which about 19% were non-productive. To predict cytomegalovirus infection status, the study combined high-throughput TCR immunosequencing, statistical association of individual TCRs with disease status, and machine learning. A separate validation cohort of 100 to 150 different subjects was used in addition to the roughly 640-subject first cohort. General conclusions and limits of the study: The cohort was sequenced for TCR beta chains only, and without alpha or paired-chain data the features that could be detected were limited. A cluster of highly shared sequence variants was judged likely to represent a technical artifact of the sequencing pipeline. At a false discovery rate of 0.05, a later analysis linked under 20,000 TCR beta sequences to specific HLA alleles. Compared with equally common non-associated chains, HLA-associated TCR beta chains in a later analysis were more clonally expanded and had lower generation probabilities. In a later analysis, most CMV-associated TCR beta chains were found to appear HLA-restricted, with HLA associations seemingly driven largely by CMV exposure. Because HLA typing was missing for some donors at each locus, association tests included only the typed subset. The earlier analysis of approximately 540 of the donors excluded some 15 rarely observed V segments, including chromosome 9 orphons, because counts were too low. An association between a missense DCLRE1C variant and V-gene and J-gene trimming of TCR beta chains was found in a later genetic analysis and replicated in an independent cohort. Cytomegalovirus status was reported to be diagnosed by the classifier with high specificity and sensitivity in both the original and validation cohorts. The authors suggested that the approach could potentially be generalized to other disease states and immunological phenotypes. When HLA alleles, especially DR and DQ, strongly co-occurred, attributing TCR associations to individual alleles was difficult. According to a later genetic analysis, donors in an Asian-associated ancestry cluster had fewer N-insertions in productive TCRs than the approximately 610-donor mean. In a later analysis, several top co-occurrence clusters were reported to appear linked to parvovirus B19, influenza, CMV and Epstein-Barr virus. While some public TCRs were present in many individuals, most TCR sequences turned up only very rarely across donors. Because the 87-base-pair reads could not distinguish some IMGT-functional V segments, including TRBV6-2 and TRBV6-3, those segments were excluded. The study gave a list of about 170 TCR beta chains associated with cytomegalovirus. In vitro tests confirmed that three of the cytomegalovirus-associated TCR beta chains recognize cytomegalovirus antigens. A later analysis found that TCR association rates varied across HLA loci, with DRB1 alleles showing the most associated TCRs and HLA-C alleles the fewest. The presence/absence analyses assumed that sequencing depth was roughly uniform across donors, and that assumption may not be true. Correlated functional status among segregating V segments might be attributable to linkage disequilibrium, but an unknown experimental factor could not be ruled out. For the cohort, immune exposure information was limited to CMV serostatus. A further reported finding was that TCR beta sequences accurately predicted the HLA-A and HLA-B alleles for most subjects in the first cohort. In an earlier analysis of about 600 of the donors, most TCR beta V segments appeared in productive rearrangements about 87% or about 30% of the time, broadly matching IMGT annotations.

In total, around 600 healthy bone marrow donors made up the cohort. At the time of sampling, every cohort member was nominally healthy, though immune exposures that went unrecorded were likely present. The donor tested CMV seropositive, placing the donor among the 289 seropositive members of the cohort. Each donor provided a peripheral blood sample, and peripheral blood mononuclear cells were used for TCR beta sequencing. Genomic DNA extraction from the blood cell samples was performed with the Qiagen DNeasy Blood Extraction Kit. The library was made by the immunoSEQ multiplex PCR assay. For the multiplex PCR, a mixture combining 60 forward primers for TCR Vbeta segments and 13 reverse primers for TCR Jbeta segments was used. Amplification of the CDR3 region of rearranged TCR beta genes was performed with a multiplex PCR assay on genomic DNA. The Illumina HiSeq System was used to sequence the amplified TCR beta libraries as 87-base-pair reads. In the paper's pipeline: In a later analysis, roughly 80 million unique TCR beta chains were counted across the roughly 670 repertoires, and approximately 9.9 million of these chains were shared by at least two donors. To remove PCR and sequencing errors, raw reads were error-corrected and collapsed into unique sequences using a nearest-neighbor algorithm that merged closely related sequences. V, D and J gene segments were assigned by aligning CDR3 sequences to IMGT reference sequences. Each retained sequence needed at least a six-nucleotide match to both a V gene segment and a J gene segment. A rearrangement counted as productive if the CDR3 had no stop codons and remained in frame with V and J, and every other rearrangement counted as non-productive. Following IMGT convention, CDR3 was defined as the stretch from the second conserved V-encoded cysteine to the conserved J-encoded phenylalanine. The earlier analysis of about 610 of the donors excluded sequences that lacked an unambiguous match to a single V gene segment. In an earlier analysis of several hundred of the donors, V segments were called functional above 56.7% productive rearrangements and were called segregating when the between-donor standard deviation exceeded 5%. A statistical classification framework was built to diagnose cytomegalovirus status from the catalog of TCR beta chain sequences. V and J gene assignment, in a later analysis, came from comparing TCR nucleotide sequences with IMGT/GENE-DB human TR gene sequences. A later analysis assigned CDR3 sequences and most-parsimonious VDJ recombination scenarios with the TCRdist pipeline. In a later analysis, every TCR beta chain was defined by the combination of its CDR3 amino acid sequence and its V-gene family, and reads without a unique V-gene family were dropped. To address suspected cross-contamination and a sequencing artifact, a later analysis removed a few hundred highly shared, low-generation-probability nucleotide sequences. In a later analysis, a clonal expansion index for each public chain was calculated from normalized within-repertoire ranks of inferred template counts. A later analysis computed generation probabilities with a VDJ recombination model fitted to out-of-frame rearrangements, and checked the results against IGoR. In a later analysis, hypergeometric tests were used to score TCR-TCR, TCR-HLA and TCR-CMV co-occurrence, with a repertoire-size bias correction applied to TCR pairs. False discovery rates were estimated in a later analysis by permuting HLA or CMV assignments 20 times. In a later analysis, co-occurring TCRs were grouped using DBSCAN, with TCRdist sequence similarity added in when clustering inside HLA-allele-positive subsets. For co-occurrence clustering, repertoires with fewer than 30,000 or more than 120,000 public chains were excluded, along with five or six repertoires with anomalous nucleotide sharing. TCRdb provides this immuneACCESS table in a form limited to in-frame rearrangements. Some clones are lacking; in checked studies, under half of them reflect an unresolved V gene, and why the rest are absent is not known. From that table come the V and J calls and clone size; the DNA was used to work out D and trimming. Within this sample are about 110,000 clones, with around 85% of them counted one time only. Around 5.9% of the sample lies in the top ten.

About this clone itself: Its binding antigen is unknown. It has no much larger one-base neighbor in the sample; base qualities were not kept.

Via the germline V gene, CDR1 is SNHLY and CDR2 FYNNEI. The CDR3 holds 15 amino acids from the cysteine to the phenylalanine. Only the CDR3 DNA stays, 45 bases, in frame from base 1. At the junction V is shortened by 7 bases and J by 5 bases; bases outside the gene matches: 12. Recombination linked TRBV2 to TRBJ1-2; 8 nucleotides in the junction match TRBD1. The material sequenced was PBMCs. This TCR came from a man aged 30-40 years in good health and CMV-seropositive. The CDR3 here reads CASTERRQGPYGYTF. The nucleotide sequence is TGTGCCAGCACCGAAAGGAGACAGGGGCCTTATGGCTACACCTTC. Supplemented by the reference TRBV2 and TRBJ1-2 proteins around the CDR3, the complete variable domain is EPEVTQTPSHQVTQMGQEVILRCVPISNHLYFYWYRQILGQKVEFLVSFYNNEISEKSEIFDDQFSVERPDGSNFTLKIRSTKLEDSAMYFCASTERRQGPYGYTFGSGTRLTVV.